Below, 21 T cell receptor beta chains from the same sample are listed, as sequenced in a study of post-analysis software for immune sequencing data. Unique molecular identifiers featured in each of the TCR beta cDNA libraries. MiXCR, run by TCRdb on the PCR reads, gives a single entry per CDR3 protein. The data hold 820,000 or so distinct CDR3 sequences, with roughly 50% observed a single time. Their specific antigens are unknown. Broader study findings: Patients had higher frequencies than controls of five TRBV segments, including TRBV5-6, TRBV5-1 and TRBV20-1.

Input material: blood. These receptors all stem from a girl aged 10-17 years with multiple sclerosis.

The chain joins TRBV3-1 to TRBJ2-4; 7 bases are a match to TRBD1. The J call may not be correct, given that the DNA end is closer to TRBJ2-7. In germline, CDR1 is LGHDT, CDR2 YNNKEL (reference sequence). There are 14 residues in the CDR3. The CDR3 protein is CASSQDTGVYEQYF. CDR3 DNA: TGTGCCAGCAGCCAAGATACAGGGGTATACGAGCAGTACTTC.

The chain links TRBV20-1 to TRBJ2-3; 10 nucleotides align to TRBD2. V was clipped by 6 bases and J by 3 bases; unmatched bases: 9. This CDR3 contains 15 residues. Germline loops: CDR1 DFQATT, CDR2 SNEGSKA (reference sequence). The DNA for the CDR3 is TGCAGTGCCGTCCCCCCTAGCGGGGGTACAGATACGCAGTATTTT. Amino acid sequence: CSAVPPSGGTDTQYF.

The genes are TRBV10-3 and TRBJ2-3, with a tentative D call TRBD1 (6 bases). There are 15 residues in the CDR3. With 4 bases removed from V and 2 bases from J, the gap between germline ends came to 13 bases. Germline V gene sequence: CDR1 ENHRY, CDR2 SYGVKD. CDR3 DNA: TGTGCCATCAGTGCGGGTGGGGGCATCACAGATACGCAGTATTTT. This encodes CAISAGGGITDTQYF.

This chain connects TRBV5-1 to TRBJ2-7, with 8 positions matching TRBD1. CDR3 length: 14 residues. The V and J ends lost 4 bases and 0 bases, in that order; junction bases with no gene match: 3. The germline gives CDR1 SGHRS, CDR2 YFSETQ. The CDR3 DNA reads TGCGCCAGCAGCGGGGGACAGGTCTCCTACGAGCAGTACTTC. It yields the protein CASSGGQVSYEQYF.

The rearrangement uses TRBV4-2 and TRBJ2-6; D remains unclear. CDR1 is LGHNA, CDR2 YNFKEQ, per germline. The CDR3 consists of 16 residues. The V gene lost 2 bases and the J gene lost 0 bases, with 8 bases spanning the gap. The CDR3 sequence is CASSQQDVSGANVLTF. The DNA of the CDR3 is TGTGCCAGCAGCCAACAAGACGTCTCTGGGGCCAACGTCCTGACTTTC.

V and J are TRBV9 and TRBJ2-6, with D unresolved. Germline V gives CDR1 SGDLS, CDR2 YYNGEE. The ends were cut back, 0 bases at V and 0 bases at J, with 4 bases in the middle. This CDR3 contains 15 residues. CDR3 DNA: TGTGCCAGCAGCGTAGGGAGCTCTGGGGCCAACGTCCTGACTTTC. This encodes CASSVGSSGANVLTF.

The chain recombines TRBV14 with TRBJ2-1; 10 bases match TRBD2. J lost 10 bases, V lost 1 base, and 13 bases had no gene match. This CDR3 has 17 residues. CDR1 SGHDN and CDR2 FVKESK come from the germline V gene. The CDR3 DNA reads TGTGCCAGCAGCCAAGTTGGTGCTAGCGGGAGTTTCGTCGAGCAGTTCTTC. This gives the protein CASSQVGASGSFVEQFF.

This clonotype was picked up a small number of times. V usage is TRBV5-1 and J usage is TRBJ2-7; a weak D match, TRBD2 (6 bases). Germline V CDR1 and CDR2: SGHRS, YFSETQ. The V and J ends lost 5 bases and 3 bases respectively, with 15 bases between them. There are 14 residues in the CDR3. The CDR3 here is CASRGTGELYEQYF. The DNA of the CDR3 is TGCGCCAGCAGGGGGACGGGAGAACTCTACGAGCAGTACTTC.

The CDR3 sequence is CASSVLPMGAGVSDEQFF. The CDR3 DNA is TGTGCCAGCAGTGTTTTACCGATGGGAGCGGGAGTCTCCGATGAGCAGTTCTTC. The V gene is TRBV2, the J gene TRBJ2-1, with 8 positions matching TRBD2. The CDR3 has 18 residues. V shed 4 bases and J 8 bases; nucleotides not matched to a gene: 19. CDR1 SNHLY and CDR2 FYNNEI come from the germline V gene.

This sequence joins TRBV5-1 and TRBJ2-1; 10 bases align to TRBD2. Per germline, CDR1 SGHRS and CDR2 YFSETQ. The CDR3 runs to 14 residues. J was trimmed by 4 bases and V by 4 bases; bases with no gene match: 2. CDR3 DNA: TGCGCCAGCAGCGGGACTAGCGTATACAATGAGCAGTTCTTC. Translated: CASSGTSVYNEQFF.

In this sample, this clonotype turned up a few times. The V and J genes are TRBV18 and TRBJ2-3, with 10 bases identical to TRBD2. Trimming took 3 bases from V and 2 from J; bases not matched to a gene: 5. CDR3 size: 16 residues. Per the germline V gene, CDR1 is KGHSH and CDR2 is LQKENI. The CDR3: CASSPLAGDPTDTQYF. The DNA for the CDR3 is TGTGCCAGCTCACCTCTAGCGGGGGACCCCACAGATACGCAGTATTTT. Combining the CDR3 with reference TRBV18 and TRBJ2-3 gives the whole variable domain NAGVMQNPRHLVRRRGQEARLRCSPMKGHSHVYWYRQLPEEGLKFMVYLQKENIIDESGMPKERFSAEFPKEGPSILRIQQVVRGDSAAYFCASSPLAGDPTDTQYFGPGTRLTVL.

The gene calls are TRBV15 and TRBJ2-4; D is ambiguous. The ends were cut back, 5 bases at V and 7 bases at J, with 15 bases in the middle. CDR3 length: 14 amino acids. Germline CDR1 LNHNV, CDR2 YYDKDF (reference sequence). The CDR3: CATSLMEGSNIQYF. DNA for the CDR3: TGTGCCACCAGCCTCATGGAAGGGTCGAACATTCAGTACTTC.

The chain links TRBV20-1 to TRBJ1-1, with 9 bases lining up with TRBD1. The CDR3 loop spans 15 amino acids. Germline assignment: CDR1 DFQATT and CDR2 SNEGSKA (reference sequence). V was clipped by 0 bases and J by 3 bases; unmatched bases: 5. In DNA, the CDR3 is TGCAGTGCTAGAGACGCACAGGGGGCGGACACTGAAGCTTTCTTT. Protein: CSARDAQGADTEAFF.

The CDR3 region has the DNA TGTGCCATCAGTGAGACCAGCGGAGGCGCCCGGGTCACTGAAGCTTTCTTT. It is translated as CAISETSGGARVTEAFF. The rearrangement uses TRBV10-3 and TRBJ1-1, with D unresolved. CDR3 length: 17 amino acids. Germline V gene sequence: CDR1 ENHRY, CDR2 SYGVKD. The ends were cut back, 2 bases at V and 4 bases at J, with 20 bases in the middle.

This chain joins TRBV7-9 and TRBJ1-1; D might be TRBD1 (5 bases). V shed 2 bases and J shed 8 bases, with 9 bases lying between them. CDR3 length: 12 amino acids. Germline CDR1 reads SEHNR; CDR2 reads FQNEAQ (reference sequence). CDR3: CASSLYSGEAFF. CDR3 nucleotide sequence: TGTGCCAGCAGCTTATATTCAGGGGAAGCTTTCTTT.

The chain links TRBV5-1 to TRBJ2-2, with D possibly TRBD1 on 5 matching bases. The V gene's germline CDR1 is SGHRS and CDR2 YFSETQ. The CDR3 is 15 amino acids. The V end was cut by 0 bases, the J end by 4 bases, with 10 bases between. Here the CDR3 reads CASSLEGAATGELFF. CDR3 nucleotide sequence: TGCGCCAGCAGCTTGGAAGGGGCAGCCACCGGGGAGCTGTTTTTT.

About this clonotype itself: One end of the junction does not line up with germline, which may come from a read error. In nucleotides, the CDR3 is TGTGCCAGCAGCGCAGGGGGGCACGAGACCAAGTACTTC. This sequence encodes CASSAGGHETKYF. The chain has TRBV9 and TRBJ2-5; the D gene is possibly TRBD1 (7 bases). CDR3 length: 13 residues. Germline V gene data show CDR1 as SGDLS and CDR2 as YYNGEE.

The rearrangement joins TRBV2 to TRBJ2-5; D not resolved. The ends were cut back, 7 bases at V and 0 bases at J, with 9 bases in the middle. From germline, CDR1 is SNHLY and CDR2 FYNNEI. The CDR3 extends over 13 amino acids. The DNA of the CDR3 is TGTGCCAGCATCGGCAGGAACCAAGAGACCCAGTACTTC. Translating gives CASIGRNQETQYF.

J is TRBJ2-5 and V is TRBV28; 7 positions agree with TRBD2. This CDR3 spans 15 amino acids. V dropped 3 bases and J dropped 3; count of bases not matched to a gene: 7. The germline V gene encodes CDR1 MDHEN and CDR2 SYDVKM. The CDR3 region has the DNA TGTGCCAGCAGTTTCGGGAGGCTAGCGGAAGAGACCCAGTACTTC. Amino acids: CASSFGRLAEETQYF.

This clonotype was seen only a few times. The chain couples TRBV7-2 to TRBJ2-3; 7 nucleotides line up with TRBD1. Trimming cost V 7 bases and J 2 bases; bases outside gene matches: 6. Germline V gives CDR1 SGHTA, CDR2 FQGNSA. CDR3 length: 14 residues. The CDR3 DNA follows: TGTGCCAGCAACCGGGACAGCCTCACAGATACGCAGTATTTT. Translated: CASNRDSLTDTQYF.

The V gene is TRBV7-3, the J gene TRBJ1-6, with 9 bases fitting TRBD1. The trim removed 2 bases at V and 8 bases at J, leaving 4 bases unmatched. This CDR3 is 15 amino acids long. Germline-derived CDR1 and CDR2 are SGHTA and FQGTGA. CDR3 bases: TGTGCCAGCAGCTTAGGGGGACAGGGTCATTCACCCCTCCACTTT. It translates to CASSLGGQGHSPLHF. The whole variable domain, remainder taken from reference TRBV7-3 and TRBJ1-6, is GAGVSQTPSNKVTEKGKYVELRCDPISGHTALYWYRQSLGQGPEFLIYFQGTGAADDSGLPNDRFFAVRPEGSVSTLKIQRTERGDSAVYLCASSLGGQGHSPLHFGNGTRLTVT.